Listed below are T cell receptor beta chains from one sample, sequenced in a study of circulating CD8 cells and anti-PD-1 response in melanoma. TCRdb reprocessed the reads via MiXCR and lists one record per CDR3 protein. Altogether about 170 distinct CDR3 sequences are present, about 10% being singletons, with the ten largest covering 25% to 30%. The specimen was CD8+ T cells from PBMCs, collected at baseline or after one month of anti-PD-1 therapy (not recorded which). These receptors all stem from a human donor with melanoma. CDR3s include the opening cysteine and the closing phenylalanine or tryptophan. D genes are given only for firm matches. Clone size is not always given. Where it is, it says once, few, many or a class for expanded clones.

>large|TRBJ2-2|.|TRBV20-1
CSARDGVTDTGELYF
TGCAGTGCTAGAGATGGAGTTACTGACACCGGGGAGCTGTATTTT
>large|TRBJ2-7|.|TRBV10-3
CAISEKEHYEQYF
TGTGCCATCAGTGAGAAAGAACACTACGAGCAGTACTTC
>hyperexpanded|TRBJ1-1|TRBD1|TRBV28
CASSSTRTGVGSEAFF
TGTGCCAGCAGTTCCACCCGGACAGGGGTAGGTTCCGAAGCTTTCTTT
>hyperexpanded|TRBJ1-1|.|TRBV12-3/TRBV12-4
CASNHGGEAFF
TGTGCCAGCAATCACGGGGGTGAAGCTTTCTTT
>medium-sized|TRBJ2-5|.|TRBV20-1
CSARANSIQETQYF
TGCAGTGCTAGAGCTAACAGTATACAAGAGACCCAGTACTTC
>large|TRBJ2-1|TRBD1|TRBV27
CASSSTGRNEQFF
TGTGCCAGCAGTTCGACAGGGAGAAATGAGCAGTTCTTC
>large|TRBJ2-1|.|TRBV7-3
CASSLGGYFNEQFF
TGTGCCAGCAGCTTAGGCGGATACTTCAATGAGCAGTTCTTC
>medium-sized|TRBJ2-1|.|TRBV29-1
CSVVQHEQFF
TGCAGCGTTGTGCAGCATGAGCAGTTCTTC
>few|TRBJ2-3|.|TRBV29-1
CSVGRERSDTQYF
TGCAGCGTTGGGAGGGAGAGGTCAGATACGCAGTATTTT
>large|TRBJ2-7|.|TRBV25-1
CASSEADYEQYF
TGTGCCAGCAGTGAAGCAGACTACGAGCAGTACTTC
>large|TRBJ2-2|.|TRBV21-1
CASSKDRGTGELFF
TGTGCCAGCAGCAAAGATCGGGGGACCGGGGAGCTGTTTTTT
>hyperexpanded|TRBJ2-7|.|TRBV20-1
CSARVGDYEQYF
TGCAGTGCTAGGGTGGGGGATTACGAGCAGTACTTC
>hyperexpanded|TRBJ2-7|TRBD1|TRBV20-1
CSARDRGDYEQYF
TGCAGTGCTAGGGACAGGGGGGACTACGAGCAGTACTTC
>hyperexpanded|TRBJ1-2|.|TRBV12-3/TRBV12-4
CASSPWAGDYTF
TGTGCCAGCAGTCCTTGGGCCGGGGACTACACCTTC
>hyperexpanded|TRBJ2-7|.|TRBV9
CASSPQWLGGVHEQYF
TGTGCCAGCAGCCCCCAGTGGTTGGGGGGCGTCCACGAGCAGTACTTC
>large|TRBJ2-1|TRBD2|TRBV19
CASSPVFGGGPNEQFF
TGTGCCAGTAGTCCAGTGTTCGGGGGGGGCCCCAATGAGCAGTTCTTC
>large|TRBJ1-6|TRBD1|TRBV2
CASSLRDSNNSPLHF
TGTGCCAGCAGCCTCAGGGACAGTAATAATTCACCCCTCCACTTT
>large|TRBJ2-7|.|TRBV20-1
CSAINRDNPYEQYF
TGCAGTGCTATAAACCGGGATAACCCCTACGAGCAGTACTTC
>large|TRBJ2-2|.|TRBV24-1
CATSDRANTGELFF
TGTGCCACCAGTGACCGCGCGAACACCGGGGAGCTGTTTTTT
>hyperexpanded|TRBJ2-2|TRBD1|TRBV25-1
CASSDAGQGDSGELFF
TGTGCCAGCAGTGATGCCGGACAGGGGGACTCCGGGGAGCTGTTTTTT
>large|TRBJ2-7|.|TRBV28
CASSSTGEGYEQYF
TGTGCCAGCAGTTCTACAGGGGAGGGGTACGAGCAGTACTTC
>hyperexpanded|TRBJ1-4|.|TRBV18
CASSPRVGTTNEKLFF
TGTGCCAGCTCACCGCGAGTCGGAACAACTAATGAAAAACTGTTTTTT
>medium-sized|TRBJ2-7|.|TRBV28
CASSRSGDSSEQYF
TGTGCCAGCAGTCGAAGTGGGGATTCATCCGAGCAGTACTTC
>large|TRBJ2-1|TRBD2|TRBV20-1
CSARGSPSGENNEQFF
TGCAGTGCTAGAGGGAGTCCTAGCGGAGAGAACAATGAGCAGTTCTTC
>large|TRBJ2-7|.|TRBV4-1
CASSQTGRNEQYF
TGCGCCAGCAGCCAGACAGGTCGCAACGAGCAGTACTTC
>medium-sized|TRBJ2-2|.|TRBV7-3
CASSLLSFEGTGELFF
TGTGCCAGCAGCCTACTAAGTTTCGAGGGCACCGGGGAGCTGTTTTTT
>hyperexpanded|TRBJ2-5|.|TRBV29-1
CSVETGTLKTQYF
TGCAGCGTGGAGACAGGGACTCTGAAGACCCAGTACTTC
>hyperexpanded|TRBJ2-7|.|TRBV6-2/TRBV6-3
CASSLTGASSYEQYF
TGTGCCAGCAGCTTGACGGGGGCCAGCTCCTACGAGCAGTACTTC
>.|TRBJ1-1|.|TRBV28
CASSSTRTEVGSVAFF
TGTGCCAGCAGTTCCACCCGGACAGAGGTAGGTTCCGTAGCTTTCTTT
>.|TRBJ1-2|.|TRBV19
CASSIEEYSGYTF
TGTGCCAGTAGTATTGAGGAGTACTCTGGCTACACCTTC
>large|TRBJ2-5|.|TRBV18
CASSPVDRRETQYF
TGTGCCAGCTCACCGGTTGACAGGCGGGAGACCCAGTACTTC
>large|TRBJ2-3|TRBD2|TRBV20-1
CSASFSPGTSGGVDTQYF
TGCAGTGCTAGTTTTTCCCCCGGGACTAGCGGGGGTGTAGATACGCAGTATTTT
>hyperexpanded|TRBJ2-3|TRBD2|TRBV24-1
CATSDLQIGLADDLASTDTQYF
TGTGCCACCAGTGATTTGCAAATCGGACTAGCGGACGACTTGGCTAGCACAGATACGCAGTATTTT
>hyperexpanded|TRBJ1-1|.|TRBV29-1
CSVEAPGPWRTEAFF
TGCAGCGTTGAAGCCCCCGGGCCCTGGAGGACTGAAGCTTTCTTT
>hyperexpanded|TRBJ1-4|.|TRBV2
CASSDGVNEKLFF
TGTGCCAGCAGTGATGGCGTTAATGAAAAACTGTTTTTT
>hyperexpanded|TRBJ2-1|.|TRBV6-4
CASSEGLDYNEQFF
TGTGCCAGCAGTGAGGGACTGGATTACAATGAGCAGTTCTTC
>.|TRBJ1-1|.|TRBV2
CASSEMAGVNTEAFF
TGTGCCAGCAGTGAGATGGCAGGGGTAAACACTGAAGCTTTCTTT
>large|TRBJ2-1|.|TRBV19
CASSMVHGGHNEQFF
TGTGCCAGTAGTATGGTCCACGGAGGCCACAATGAGCAGTTCTTC
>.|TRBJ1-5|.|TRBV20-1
CSAREEAAGLRQPQHF
TGCAGTGCTAGAGAGGAGGCGGCAGGGCTTAGGCAACCCCAGCATTTT
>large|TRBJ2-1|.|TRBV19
CASSIGTRRQFF
TGTGCCAGTAGTATAGGGACCCGCCGGCAGTTCTTC
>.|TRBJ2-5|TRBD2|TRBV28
CASGLAGTVETQYF
TGTGCCAGCGGACTAGCGGGGACTGTAGAGACCCAGTACTTC
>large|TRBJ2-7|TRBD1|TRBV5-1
CASSAGQGAFDEQYF
TGCGCCAGCAGCGCCGGACAGGGGGCTTTCGACGAGCAGTACTTC
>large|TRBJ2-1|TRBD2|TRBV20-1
CSAITGTSGYNEQFF
TGCAGTGCTATCACCGGGACTAGTGGCTACAATGAGCAGTTCTTC
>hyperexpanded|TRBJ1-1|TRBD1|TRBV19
CASRNEGARRTEAFF
TGTGCCAGTAGGAACGAGGGGGCGAGACGCACTGAAGCTTTCTTT
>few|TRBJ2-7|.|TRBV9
CASSVQQGYEQYF
TGTGCCAGCAGCGTACAACAGGGCTACGAGCAGTACTTC
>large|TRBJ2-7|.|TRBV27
CASSLWGGTGLNDEQYF
TGTGCCAGCAGTTTATGGGGGGGGACAGGCCTAAACGACGAGCAGTACTTC